Listed here is a single T cell receptor beta chain. The sequenced template was RNA, covering the TCR beta CDR3 region. HTBI-primed RT-PCR formed the first round, and a multiplex PCR formed the second. Using its own MiXCR run on the multiplex PCR reads, TCRdb lists one record per CDR3 protein. The sample comprises over a million distinct CDR3 sequences, less than 45% of which are singletons, and over 8.5% rests with the top ten. This sample stems from a study of Graves' ophthalmopathy and Graves' hyperthyroidism. Germline CDR1 is SQVTM and CDR2 is ANQGSEA. This CDR3 spans 13 amino acids. V was shortened by 6 bases and J by 5 bases, with 16 bases between the two germline ends.

Sequences were obtained from peripheral blood or thyroid tissue (not recorded which). The chain links TRBV29-1 to TRBJ2-5; D is undetermined. This TCR came from an adult man with Graves' hyperthyroidism. CDR3 DNA: TGCAGCGTACATCCGGGTCCGCGGGAGACCCAGTACTTC. Protein: CSVHPGPRETQYF.